Each of the 25 T cell receptor beta chains below was sequenced from the same sample in a study of T cell responses to AZD1222 COVID-19 vaccine. TCRdb's copy holds only in-frame clones and misses some; the assay was immunoSEQ multiplex PCR. The data contain roughly 150,000 clones, approximately 90% of them seen just once; the ten biggest clones take up 4% to 5.5%. The material sequenced was peripheral blood, taken on day 0 of AZD1222 vaccination. Receptors originate from an adult in good health.

The V gene is TRBV28, the J gene TRBJ2-7; D might be TRBD1 (6 bases). Germline CDR1 is MDHEN and CDR2 is SYDVKM. The ends were cut back, 5 bases at V and 4 bases at J, with 9 bases in the middle. The CDR3 consists of 12 residues. Here the CDR3 DNA reads TGTGCCAGCAGTGCCGACAGGTACGAGCAGTACTTC. Its protein product is CASSADRYEQYF.

The chain uses TRBV10-3 and TRBJ1-1, with D possibly matching TRBD1 (6 bases). V was shortened by 4 bases and J by 7 bases, with 10 bases between the two germline ends. Germline assignment: CDR1 ENHRY and CDR2 SYGVKD. The CDR3 contains 12 residues. The CDR3 region is CAISGEGDEAFF. The CDR3, as DNA: TGTGCCATCAGTGGCGAGGGGGATGAAGCTTTCTTT.

This chain connects TRBV9 to TRBJ1-6; a possible D gene is TRBD1 (5 bases). The length of the CDR3 is 14 residues. The germline gives CDR1 SGDLS, CDR2 YYNGEE. Between the trimmed V and J ends, which lost 0 bases and 12 bases, there was a span of 13 bases. The CDR3 protein is CASSVDPSGQPLHF. The CDR3 DNA sequence: TGTGCCAGCAGCGTAGATCCTAGTGGACAACCCCTCCACTTT. The full variable domain, completed using reference TRBV9 and TRBJ1-6, is DSGVTQTPKHLITATGQRVTLRCSPRSGDLSVYWYQQSLDQGLQFLIQYYNGEERAKGNILERFSAQQFPDLHSELNLSSLELGDSALYFCASSVDPSGQPLHFGNGTRLTVT.

In DNA form, the CDR3 reads TGTGCCAGCAGCCCACTAGCGGGAGGAGGGGGGTACCAAGAGACCCAGTACTTC. Amino acids: CASSPLAGGGGYQETQYF. The chain is built from TRBV7-6 and TRBJ2-5; 12 nucleotides align to TRBD2. The germline CDR1 and CDR2 sequences are SGHVS and FNYEAQ. V trimming: 5 bases; J trimming: 0 bases; junction bases outside the gene matches: 10. This CDR3 contains 18 residues. The full variable domain, rest sourced from reference TRBV7-6 and TRBJ2-5, is GAGVSQSPRYKVTKRGQDVALRCDPISGHVSLYWYRQALGQGPEFLTYFNYEAQQDKSGLPNDRFSAERPEGSISTLTIQRTEQRDSAMYRCASSPLAGGGGYQETQYFGPGTRLLVL.

The chain has TRBV30 and TRBJ1-3; D uncertain. Germline lookup yields CDR1 GTSNPN and CDR2 SVGIG (reference sequence). V was clipped by 2 bases and J by 0 bases, with 11 bases between them. The CDR3 covers 15 residues. The CDR3 protein is CAWSHTKSSGNTIYF. The CDR3 DNA reads as TGTGCCTGGAGTCACACCAAAAGCTCTGGAAACACCATATATTTT. The whole variable domain, remainder taken from reference TRBV30 and TRBJ1-3, is SQTIHQWPATLVQPVGSPLSLECTVEGTSNPNLYWYRQAAGRGLQLLFYSVGIGQISSEVPQNLSASRPQDRQFILSSKKLLLSDSGFYLCAWSHTKSSGNTIYFGEGSWLTVV.

The rearrangement links TRBV11-2 to TRBJ2-7; TRBD2 aligns across 8 bases. Germline lookup yields CDR1 SGHAT and CDR2 FQNNGV. The CDR3 loop spans 16 amino acids. V lost 5 bases, J lost 6 bases, and 15 bases stayed unmatched. The CDR3 reads CASSPGLAGGGSEQYF. The CDR3, as DNA: TGTGCCAGCAGCCCGGGGCTAGCGGGTGGGGGGAGCGAGCAGTACTTC.

The genes are TRBV2 and TRBJ1-1; tentative D call: TRBD1 (6 bases). The V end lost 5 bases, the J end lost 2 bases, and 21 bases lay between the germline ends. The CDR3 has 17 amino acids. Germline V gene sequence: CDR1 SNHLY, CDR2 FYNNEI. The CDR3 nucleotides are TGTGCCAGCAGTTCCCGGACAGAAATCGTCCTCAACACTGAAGCTTTCTTT. Amino acid sequence: CASSSRTEIVLNTEAFF.

V gene TRBV10-1 combines with J gene TRBJ2-7; tentatively, D is TRBD2 (5 bases). The CDR3 extends over 14 amino acids. V lost 6 bases and J 4 bases, leaving 16 bases between the germline ends. From germline, CDR1 is WNHNN and CDR2 SYGVQD (reference sequence). CDR3 region: CASSEGLTPYEQYF. The DNA for the CDR3 is TGCGCCAGCAGCGAAGGACTGACCCCTTACGAGCAGTACTTC.

The chain links TRBV11-1 to TRBJ2-5; 10 nucleotides match TRBD2. In germline, CDR1 is SGHAT, CDR2 FQDESV (reference sequence). This CDR3 region has 16 residues. J gave up 2 bases and V 4 bases, and 7 bases lay outside the gene matches. In DNA, the CDR3 is TGTGCCAGCAGCTCGGGACTAGCGCCGAAACAAGAGACCCAGTACTTC. Translating it yields CASSSGLAPKQETQYF.

This clone was found once. The chain recombines TRBV25-1 with TRBJ1-6; D is undetermined. The CDR3 has 16 residues. Trimming cost V 4 bases and J 9 bases, with 19 bases left between them. Germline V gives CDR1 MGHDK, CDR2 SYGVNS. In nucleotides, the CDR3 is TGTGCCAGCAGTGCCGCCCTGGCCCGGGGTACTTCACCCCTCCACTTT. The encoded protein is CASSAALARGTSPLHF.

V is TRBV29-1 and J is TRBJ1-1; TRBD1 might be the D (5 bases). Trimming took 6 bases from V and 4 from J, leaving 18 bases between them. The germline gives CDR1 SQVTM, CDR2 ANQGSEA. This CDR3 has 14 residues. CDR3 protein: CSVSWGGEGTEAFF. CDR3 nucleotide sequence: TGCAGCGTCTCCTGGGGAGGGGAAGGCACTGAAGCTTTCTTT. The full variable domain, with the rest looked up from reference TRBV29-1 and TRBJ1-1, is SAVISQKPSRDICQRGTSLTIQCQVDSQVTMMFWYRQQPGQSLTLIATANQGSEATYESGFVIDKFPISRPNLTFSTLTVSNMSPEDSSIYLCSVSWGGEGTEAFFGQGTRLTVV.

This clone is a singleton in its sample. The chain has TRBV18 and TRBJ2-3; 7 positions match TRBD2. J lost 1 base, V lost 3 bases, and 10 bases had no gene match. The CDR3 totals 17 residues. The germline gives CDR1 KGHSH, CDR2 LQKENI. The CDR3 nucleotides read TGTGCCAGCTCACCCCTAATACTAGCGAAGGGCACAGATACGCAGTATTTT. This codes for CASSPLILAKGTDTQYF.

This chain connects TRBV19 to TRBJ2-7, with D perhaps TRBD1 (5 bases). This CDR3 spans 14 amino acids. V was shortened by 5 bases and J by 5 bases, with 16 bases between the two germline ends. CDR1 and CDR2 from the germline V gene are LNHDA and SQIVND (reference sequence). CDR3 bases: TGTGCCAGTAGTGACCAGGGAAGTGGGGACGAGCAGTACTTC. It encodes CASSDQGSGDEQYF.

The chain recombines TRBV30 with TRBJ1-1, with 7 nucleotides matching TRBD1. Germline V gene data show CDR1 as GTSNPN and CDR2 as SVGIG (reference sequence). The junction had 4 bases not matched to a gene; V was cut back by 0 bases and J by 6 bases. This CDR3 region has 13 residues. The CDR3 sequence: CAWSVRTGAEAFF. CDR3 nucleotides: TGTGCCTGGAGTGTTCGAACAGGGGCTGAAGCTTTCTTT. Variable domain in full (rest from reference TRBV30 and TRBJ1-1): SQTIHQWPATLVQPVGSPLSLECTVEGTSNPNLYWYRQAAGRGLQLLFYSVGIGQISSEVPQNLSASRPQDRQFILSSKKLLLSDSGFYLCAWSVRTGAEAFFGQGTRLTVV.

The chain recombines TRBV12-3 or TRBV12-4 with TRBJ1-5; the D is unclear. The CDR3 has 13 residues. V was cut by 6 bases and J by 4 bases, with 10 bases left in between. This CDR3 is CASRLEGNQPQHF. CDR3 nucleotide sequence: TGTGCCAGCAGACTTGAGGGTAATCAGCCCCAGCATTTT.

The CDR3 sequence is CASSPGTSGGYNEQFF. The DNA of the CDR3 is TGTGCCAGCAGCCCCGGGACTAGCGGGGGCTACAATGAGCAGTTCTTC. The J gene is TRBJ2-1, the V gene TRBV11-3, with 14 bases that match TRBD2. Per the germline V gene, CDR1 is SGHNT and CDR2 is YENEEA. J lost 3 bases, V lost 5 bases, and 3 bases had no gene match. The CDR3 extends over 16 amino acids.

J is TRBJ1-1 and V is TRBV27; D call uncertain. The CDR3 covers 13 residues. Trimming took 2 bases from V and 0 from J, leaving 4 bases between them. Germline loops: CDR1 MNHEY, CDR2 SMNVEV (reference sequence). CDR3 in amino acids: CASSLTLNTEAFF. The CDR3 nucleotides read TGTGCCAGCAGTTTAACCCTGAACACTGAAGCTTTCTTT.

This chain connects TRBV6-2 or TRBV6-3 to TRBJ2-5; TRBD2 matches at 12 bases. V lost 5 bases to trimming and J lost 3 bases; unmatched junction nucleotides: 7. This CDR3 has 16 amino acids. The germline V gene has CDR1 MNHEY and CDR2 SVGEGT. This CDR3 is CASSRRRLAGEETQYF. The CDR3 DNA follows: TGTGCCAGCAGTCGCCGTCGACTAGCGGGAGAAGAGACCCAGTACTTC.

The genes are TRBV10-3 and TRBJ2-7; 7 nucleotides align to TRBD1. With V trimmed by 6 bases and J by 2 bases, 1 base remained unmatched. The CDR3 extends over 12 amino acids. Germline assignment: CDR1 ENHRY and CDR2 SYGVKD. The chain's CDR3 is CAIRGTAYEQYF. The CDR3, as DNA: TGTGCCATCAGGGGGACAGCCTACGAGCAGTACTTC.

The chain links TRBV6-4 to TRBJ1-1; D may be TRBD1 (5 bases). V was clipped by 2 bases and J by 6 bases, with 10 bases between them. The CDR3 spans 13 residues. CDR1 is MRHNA and CDR2 is SNTAGT in the germline V gene. The CDR3 loop is CASSDRRGSEAFF. Written as DNA, the CDR3 is TGTGCCAGCAGTGACCGTCGGGGGTCTGAAGCTTTCTTT.

J is TRBJ2-3 and V is TRBV11-3; D call uncertain. The CDR3 totals 13 residues. Germline lookup yields CDR1 SGHNT and CDR2 YENEEA. V was trimmed by 7 bases and J by 1 base, leaving 9 bases between them. The DNA for the CDR3 is TGTGCCAGCAACAACGATGGCACAGATACGCAGTATTTT. Its protein is CASNNDGTDTQYF.

This clone turned up a few times. The chain uses TRBV9 and TRBJ1-3; D perhaps matches TRBD1 (5 bases). Trimming took 3 bases from V and 0 from J, leaving 10 bases between them. Germline V gene sequence: CDR1 SGDLS, CDR2 YYNGEE. The CDR3 extends over 15 amino acids. CDR3 residues: CASSAGLNSGNTIYF. In DNA, the CDR3 is TGTGCCAGCAGCGCGGGACTCAACTCTGGAAACACCATATATTTT.

This chain joins TRBV11-2 and TRBJ2-4; 8 bases are a match to TRBD2. Unmatched junction bases numbered 4, after V lost 0 bases and J lost 0 bases. The germline V gene encodes CDR1 SGHAT and CDR2 FQNNGV. CDR3 length equals 17 residues. CDR3 residues: CASSLDRGGLAKNIQYF. CDR3 nucleotides: TGTGCCAGCAGCTTAGATCGGGGGGGCTTAGCCAAAAACATTCAGTACTTC. Combining the CDR3 with reference TRBV11-2 and TRBJ2-4 gives the whole variable domain EAGVAQSPRYKIIEKRQSVAFWCNPISGHATLYWYQQILGQGPKLLIQFQNNGVVDDSQLPKDRFSAERLKGVDSTLKIQPAKLEDSAVYLCASSLDRGGLAKNIQYFGAGTRLSVL.

V usage is TRBV7-2 and J usage is TRBJ2-2; 9 bases agree with TRBD1. The germline CDR1 and CDR2 sequences are SGHTA and FQGNSA. The CDR3 has 17 amino acids. V dropped 4 bases and J dropped 1; count of bases not matched to a gene: 7. The CDR3 nucleotides read TGTGCCAGCAGCTCTTCACAGGGGGCAGTGAACACCGGGGAGCTGTTTTTT. It specifies CASSSSQGAVNTGELFF.

The chain has TRBV27 and TRBJ2-5, with 9 bases fitting TRBD2. Germline V gives CDR1 MNHEY, CDR2 SMNVEV (reference sequence). This CDR3 is 15 amino acids long. The V gene end was trimmed by 4 bases and the J gene end by 5 bases; junction bases not matched to a gene: 8. This chain's CDR3 is CASSYTAGGLETQYF. The DNA of the CDR3 is TGTGCCAGCAGTTATACAGCGGGAGGATTGGAGACCCAGTACTTC.